The clone carrying this T cell receptor (beta chain) has a single count. This sample stems from a study of blood T cell repertoires in COVID-19. Across the study: Specimens from acute and convalescent COVID-19 originated in the United States, Italy and Spain.

Clones were sequenced by immunoSEQ multiplex PCR, and TCRdb holds only the in-frame ones, with some missing. The table shows 40,000 to 50,000 clones, with about nine tenths occurring only once. This clonotype was obtained from a human donor in a cohort sampled during active COVID-19. Sequencing was done on a sample of peripheral blood.

CDR3 DNA sequence: TGTGCCAGCTCACCCCAAGGACTAGCGGTTAACTCTGGGGCCAACGTCCTGACTTTC. Its protein product is CASSPQGLAVNSGANVLTF. The rearrangement uses TRBV18 and TRBJ2-6; 10 bases map to TRBD2. V lost 3 bases and J lost 0; bases outside the gene matches: 8. The V gene's germline CDR1 is KGHSH and CDR2 LQKENI. The CDR3 contains 19 residues.